These 7 T cell receptor beta chains originate from one sample sequenced in a study of tumour-infiltrating T cells in Burkitt lymphoma. Clones were sequenced by immunoSEQ multiplex PCR, and TCRdb holds only the in-frame ones, with some missing. The table records around 7,400 clones, 65% to 85% of them present only once. Sequenced: tumor tissue. These receptor sequences come from a human donor with diffuse large B-cell lymphoma.

In this sample, this clone turned up a few times. The V gene is TRBV7-9, the J gene TRBJ1-5; perhaps TRBD1 as D (5 bases). Germline CDR1 and CDR2: SEHNR and FQNEAQ (reference sequence). The CDR3 loop spans 13 amino acids. Trimming shortened V by 0 bases and J by 9 bases, and 9 bases separated the two germline ends. CDR3 protein: CASSLAGHGPQHF. DNA for the CDR3: TGTGCCAGCAGCTTAGCAGGACATGGGCCCCAGCATTTT.

The rearrangement links TRBV25-1 to TRBJ2-7, with 10 bases matching TRBD1. Per germline, CDR1 MGHDK and CDR2 SYGVNS. J was trimmed by 1 base and V by 6 bases; bases with no gene match: 9. CDR3 length: 16 residues. CDR3 sequence reads: CASRPAGQGRSYEQYF. The CDR3 bases are TGTGCCAGCAGGCCAGCGGGACAGGGGAGGTCCTACGAGCAGTACTTC.

This chain links TRBV5-4 with TRBJ1-6; tentatively, D is TRBD1 (5 bases). CDR3 length equals 14 residues. Germline CDR1 reads SGHNT; CDR2 reads YYREEE (reference sequence). V shed 4 bases and J shed 7 bases, with 12 bases lying between them. Here the CDR3 DNA reads TGTGCCAGCAGCCCCGGGACTCCCAATTCACCCCTCCACTTT. This encodes CASSPGTPNSPLHF.

V gene TRBV18 combines with J gene TRBJ2-2; 11 bases agree with TRBD2. From germline, CDR1 is KGHSH and CDR2 LQKENI. The CDR3 consists of 15 residues. Losses at the gene ends were 5 bases for V and 5 bases for J; bases not matched to a gene: 4. CDR3 bases: TGTGCCAGCTCAACTAGCGGGGGCCTAACCGGGGAGCTGTTTTTT. It is translated as CASSTSGGLTGELFF.

This clone is deemed medium-sized. The chain employs TRBV10-2 and TRBJ1-2; D is uncertain. CDR3 length equals 14 residues. V gave up 0 bases and J gave up 0 bases, with 5 bases separating them. Germline-derived CDR1 and CDR2 are WSHSY and SAAADI. Here the CDR3 DNA reads TGCGCCAGCAGTGAGTCACTCTCTAACTATGGCTACACCTTC. As protein: CASSESLSNYGYTF.

V is TRBV2 and J is TRBJ2-2; 13 bases are a match to TRBD2. V lost 7 bases to trimming and J lost 1 base; unmatched junction nucleotides: 12. The CDR3 totals 19 residues. Germline lookup yields CDR1 SNHLY and CDR2 FYNNEI. The CDR3 sequence is CASNLGLGLAGMNTGELFF. The CDR3 DNA reads as TGTGCCAGCAATCTTGGGTTGGGACTAGCGGGGATGAACACCGGGGAGCTGTTTTTT.

V usage is TRBV9 and J usage is TRBJ1-2; TRBD1 aligns across 7 bases. From germline, CDR1 is SGDLS and CDR2 YYNGEE. The V and J ends lost 4 bases and 3 bases, in that order; junction bases with no gene match: 6. The CDR3 is 14 residues long. In DNA form, the CDR3 reads TGTGCCAGCAGCCCTCGGGACAGCTACTATGGCTACACCTTC. Translated: CASSPRDSYYGYTF.